Following are 12 T cell receptor beta chains from one sample sequenced in a study of blood T cell repertoires in COVID-19. Here immunoSEQ multiplex PCR was the method, and the copy in TCRdb shows in-frame clones only, minus some. The sample holds 130,000 or so clones, 86% seen once. Material: peripheral blood. The receptors shown here come from an older woman with acute or convalescent COVID-19.

The chain uses TRBV10-2 and TRBJ2-5, with 11 bases lining up with TRBD2. The CDR3 consists of 15 residues. V lost 3 bases, J lost 5 bases, and 5 bases stayed unmatched. Per germline, CDR1 WSHSY and CDR2 SAAADI. The CDR3 is CASSDSSGGRETQYF. The DNA of the CDR3 is TGCGCCAGCAGTGATTCTAGCGGGGGGCGGGAGACCCAGTACTTC.

The chain carries TRBV11-3 and TRBJ2-3; TRBD2 matches at 9 bases. This CDR3 has 15 residues. Looked up from germline, CDR1 is SGHNT and CDR2 is YENEEA. The V gene end was trimmed by 5 bases and the J gene end by 2 bases; junction bases not matched to a gene: 5. This CDR3 is CASSHSGGPTDTQYF. CDR3 sequence (DNA): TGTGCCAGCAGCCATAGCGGGGGACCCACAGATACGCAGTATTTT.

This clone was seen a single time. The chain links TRBV4-2 to TRBJ1-3, with D unresolved. The CDR3 contains 17 residues. Germline V gene data show CDR1 as LGHNA and CDR2 as YNFKEQ. Trimming took off 4 bases at V and 0 bases at J, with 16 bases between the two ends. The CDR3 bases are TGTGCCAGCAGCCCCCGGCAGCGGCCAGGCTCTGGAAACACCATATATTTT. Translated: CASSPRQRPGSGNTIYF.

The chain joins TRBV6-2 or TRBV6-3 to TRBJ2-7, with TRBD2 matching 10 bases. In germline, CDR1 is MNHEY, CDR2 SVGEGT. The CDR3 is made up of 13 amino acids. J was trimmed by 4 bases and V by 6 bases; bases with no gene match: 3. The CDR3 bases are TGTGCCAGCAGCACTAGCGGGGTGTACGAGCAGTACTTC. This gives the protein CASSTSGVYEQYF.

J is TRBJ2-2 and V is TRBV11-2; 8 nucleotides align to TRBD1. Germline CDR1 reads SGHAT; CDR2 reads FQNNGV. The CDR3 loop spans 15 amino acids. Trimming removed 5 bases from V and 4 bases from J; junction bases left unmatched: 6. DNA of the CDR3: TGTGCCAGCAGCAAATCCACAGGGGGCACCGGGGAGCTGTTTTTT. Its translation: CASSKSTGGTGELFF.

The rearrangement uses TRBV11-2 and TRBJ2-7, with a tentative D call TRBD2 (5 bases). CDR1 and CDR2 (germline): SGHAT, FQNNGV. V was clipped by 3 bases and J by 0 bases, with 24 bases between them. The CDR3 totals 19 residues. The CDR3 nucleotides are TGTGCCAGCAGCTTTGCGAAAACTGGGAGTGCGATCCCCTCCTACGAGCAGTACTTC. The encoded protein is CASSFAKTGSAIPSYEQYF.

The chain employs TRBV5-8 and TRBJ1-4; D unresolved. Germline V gene lookup returns CDR1 SGHTS and CDR2 YDEGEE. This CDR3 is 15 amino acids long. Trimming stripped 0 bases from V and 2 bases from J, with 8 bases between. The DNA for the CDR3 is TGTGCCAGCAGCTTGGGGGCCTGGACTAATGAAAAACTGTTTTTT. Amino acid sequence: CASSLGAWTNEKLFF.

This chain connects TRBV3-1 (or the pseudogene TRBV3-2) to TRBJ1-1; TRBD1 might be the D (6 bases). Germline-derived CDR1 and CDR2 are LGHDT and YNNKEL (reference sequence). Trimming cost V 2 bases and J 1 base, with 8 bases left between them. CDR3 length: 14 residues. CDR3 sequence reads: CASSQPQGNTEAFF. In nucleotides, the CDR3 is TGTGCCAGCAGCCAACCACAGGGGAACACTGAAGCTTTCTTT.

The CDR3 reads CASSARLQGRQPQHF. In DNA, the CDR3 is TGTGCCAGCAGTGCGCGCCTACAGGGGCGGCAGCCCCAGCATTTT. V gene TRBV2 combines with J gene TRBJ1-5; the match to TRBD1 covers 7 bases. The CDR3 is 15 amino acids. J was trimmed by 7 bases and V by 4 bases; bases with no gene match: 10. Per germline, CDR1 SNHLY and CDR2 FYNNEI.

The chain employs TRBV23-1 and TRBJ1-4; D ambiguous. TRBV23-1 has ORF status, its function being uncertain. The CDR3 length is 15 residues. Between the trimmed V and J ends, which lost 3 bases and 5 bases, there was a span of 13 bases. CDR3 sequence: CASSQEGWGNEKLFF. Here the CDR3 DNA reads TGCGCCAGCAGTCAGGAGGGATGGGGAAATGAAAAACTGTTTTTT.

The chain has TRBV28 and TRBJ1-2, with 7 positions matching TRBD1. V lost 8 bases, J lost 5 bases, and 11 bases stayed unmatched. The CDR3 extends over 14 amino acids. Germline CDR1 reads MDHEN; CDR2 reads SYDVKM. The CDR3 nucleotides read TGTGCCAGCGGGGAACCGGGACAGAGATATGGCTACACCTTC. Translating it yields CASGEPGQRYGYTF.

The rearrangement joins TRBV9 to TRBJ2-3, with TRBD2 matching over 15 bases. With 3 bases clipped from V and 3 bases from J, the junction kept 2 bases outside the gene matches. Germline V gene data show CDR1 as SGDLS and CDR2 as YYNGEE. The CDR3 covers 16 residues. The CDR3 protein is CASSEGLAGGTDTQYF. CDR3 nucleotide sequence: TGTGCCAGCAGCGAGGGACTAGCGGGGGGTACAGATACGCAGTATTTT. The whole variable domain, remainder taken from reference TRBV9 and TRBJ2-3, is DSGVTQTPKHLITATGQRVTLRCSPRSGDLSVYWYQQSLDQGLQFLIQYYNGEERAKGNILERFSAQQFPDLHSELNLSSLELGDSALYFCASSEGLAGGTDTQYFGPGTRLTVL.